The clone carrying this TCR beta chain was observed a handful of times. Its antigen is not known. The data were obtained in a study of cytomegalovirus exposure and HLA in healthy donors. Findings and caveats of the study: Most subjects had HLA-A and HLA-B alleles reportedly predicted accurately by TCR beta sequences. Likely technical artifact: a cluster of highly shared sequence variants. Most TCR sequences were uncommon, yet certain public TCRs appeared in many donors. Associated with cytomegalovirus, according to the listing, were 150 to 200 TCR beta chains.

The CDR3 is 14 amino acids. V dropped 0 bases and J dropped 0 bases, with 3 bases sitting between them. The germline V gene has CDR1 SGDLS and CDR2 YYNGEE. Primers for the PCR totalled 60 Vbeta and 13 Jbeta. The assay was immunoSEQ multiplex PCR, and TCRdb's table has in-frame clones only and misses some. The sample includes approximately 170,000 clones, roughly 73% seen only once; the top ten take about 3.4%. Material: PBMCs. This sequence originates from a female donor in good health and CMV-seronegative. The gene calls are TRBV9 and TRBJ2-2; unclear D gene. The CDR3 nucleotides read TGTGCCAGCAGCGTAGGCGCGAACACCGGGGAGCTGTTTTTT. Amino acid sequence: CASSVGANTGELFF.